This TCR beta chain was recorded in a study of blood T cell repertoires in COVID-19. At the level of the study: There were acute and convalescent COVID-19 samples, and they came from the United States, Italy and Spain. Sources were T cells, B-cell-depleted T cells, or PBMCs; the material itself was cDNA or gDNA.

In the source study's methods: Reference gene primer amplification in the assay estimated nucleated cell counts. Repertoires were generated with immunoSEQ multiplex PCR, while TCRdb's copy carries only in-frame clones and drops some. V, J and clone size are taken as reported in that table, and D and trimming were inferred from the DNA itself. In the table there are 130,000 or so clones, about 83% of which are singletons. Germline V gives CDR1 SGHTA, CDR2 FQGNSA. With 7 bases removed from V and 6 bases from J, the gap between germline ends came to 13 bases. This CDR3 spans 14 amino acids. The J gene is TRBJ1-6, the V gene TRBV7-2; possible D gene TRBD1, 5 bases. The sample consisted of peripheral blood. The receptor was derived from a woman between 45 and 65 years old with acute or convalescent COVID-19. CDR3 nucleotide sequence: TGTGCCAGCACCCTGGGACTGCGTAATTCACCCCTCCACTTT. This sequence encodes CASTLGLRNSPLHF.